The 21 T cell receptor beta chains in this list originate from one sample, sequenced in a study of blood T cell repertoires in COVID-19. Method: immunoSEQ multiplex PCR; TCRdb's copy keeps in-frame clones and lacks some. The data show about 240,000 clones, more than 70% seen once. Sequencing was done on a sample of peripheral blood. The receptors stem from a man at least 80 years old with acute or convalescent COVID-19.

The gene calls are TRBV10-1 and TRBJ2-1; the D is unclear. Per the germline V gene, CDR1 is WNHNN and CDR2 is SYGVQD (reference sequence). With 0 bases removed from V and 8 bases from J, the gap between germline ends came to 11 bases. This CDR3 region has 14 residues. CDR3 loop: CASSESGQADEQFF. As DNA, the CDR3 is TGCGCCAGCAGTGAGTCTGGGCAAGCCGATGAGCAGTTCTTC.

To note about this clone: An end of the junction does not agree with germline; a read error may underlie this. This chain connects TRBV10-3 to TRBJ1-5; D is unresolved. Germline V gives CDR1 ENHRY, CDR2 SYGVKD. CDR3 length: 12 residues. The CDR3, as DNA: TGTGCCATCAGTGAGTCGGGTCAGGCCCAGCATTTT. Translation gives CAISESGQAQHF.

CDR3: CASSPGLAVWNEQFF. DNA for the CDR3: TGTGCCAGCAGCCCCGGACTAGCGGTCTGGAATGAGCAGTTCTTC. The gene calls are TRBV7-8 and TRBJ2-1, with 10 bases that match TRBD2. V gave up 5 bases and J gave up 7 bases; unmatched junction bases: 8. Germline values: CDR1 SGHVS, CDR2 FQNEAQ. CDR3 length equals 15 residues.

This clone occurred a few times. V and J are TRBV5-8 and TRBJ1-5, with 8 bases that match TRBD1. J gave up 3 bases and V 3 bases, and 8 bases lay outside the gene matches. CDR1 is SGHTS and CDR2 is YDEGEE in the germline V gene. The CDR3 contains 16 residues. For the CDR3, the DNA is TGTGCCAGCAGCTCGCAGGGGGCGCAGGTCAATCAGCCCCAGCATTTT. Protein sequence: CASSSQGAQVNQPQHF.

This clone was counted only a few times. The rearrangement joins TRBV29-1 to TRBJ2-7, with D possibly matching TRBD2 (6 bases). This CDR3 region has 10 residues. The germline V gene encodes CDR1 SQVTM and CDR2 ANQGSEA. V lost 6 bases and J 5 bases, leaving 8 bases between the germline ends. The CDR3 loop is CSVGLHEQYF. CDR3 nucleotides: TGCAGCGTCGGACTACACGAGCAGTACTTC.

The genes are TRBV29-1 and TRBJ2-3; no clear D gene. This CDR3 is 13 amino acids long. Between the trimmed V and J ends, which lost 8 bases and 2 bases, there was a span of 14 bases. Germline V gene lookup returns CDR1 SQVTM and CDR2 ANQGSEA. CDR3 nucleotides: TGCAGCTTGTGGTTGAGCCTCACAGATACGCAGTATTTT. This codes for CSLWLSLTDTQYF.

The chain recombines TRBV29-1 with TRBJ2-6, with 7 bases identical to TRBD1. CDR1 is SQVTM, CDR2 ANQGSEA, per germline. The junction had 9 bases not matched to a gene; V was cut back by 6 bases and J by 4 bases. The CDR3 consists of 15 residues. The CDR3 here is CSVRQGGMGANVLTF. CDR3 nucleotide sequence: TGCAGCGTCAGACAGGGCGGTATGGGGGCCAACGTCCTGACTTTC.

V and J are TRBV6-2 or TRBV6-3 and TRBJ1-1, with D unclear. The V gene's germline CDR1 is MNHEY and CDR2 SVGEGT. CDR3 length: 13 residues. The V gene lost 5 bases and the J gene lost 0 bases, with 7 bases spanning the gap. CDR3 in DNA: TGTGCCAGCAGTCGAACAGTGAACACTGAAGCTTTCTTT. The encoded protein is CASSRTVNTEAFF.

V is TRBV9 and J is TRBJ2-2; TRBD2 agrees at 9 bases. The V gene end was trimmed by 0 bases and the J gene end by 6 bases; junction bases not matched to a gene: 12. The germline gives CDR1 SGDLS, CDR2 YYNGEE. The CDR3 sequence is 18 residues long. The chain's CDR3 is CASSVGTGLANTAGELFF. The CDR3 bases are TGTGCCAGCAGCGTAGGAACGGGACTAGCAAATACTGCCGGGGAGCTGTTTTTT.

This clone was counted only a few times. This chain uses TRBV18 with TRBJ1-2; TRBD1 agrees at 7 bases. V dropped 3 bases and J dropped 0; count of bases not matched to a gene: 13. CDR3 size: 18 residues. The germline CDR1 and CDR2 sequences are KGHSH and LQKENI. The CDR3 DNA reads as TGTGCCAGCTCACCTGCTACGGGACAGCTCTCCTCTAACTATGGCTACACCTTC. Its translation: CASSPATGQLSSNYGYTF.

The CDR3 sequence is CSVDQGWGGYTF. In DNA, the CDR3 is TGCAGCGTTGATCAGGGGTGGGGCGGCTACACCTTC. The chain has TRBV29-1 and TRBJ1-2; TRBD1 might be the D (6 bases). Germline V gene data show CDR1 as SQVTM and CDR2 as ANQGSEA. The CDR3 has 12 residues. Trimming took 3 bases from V and 8 from J, leaving 13 bases between them.

This clone was found a few times. The chain recombines TRBV5-4 with TRBJ1-5; 8 nucleotides align to TRBD1. Losses at the gene ends were 0 bases for V and 4 bases for J; bases not matched to a gene: 6. The CDR3 has 16 amino acids. Germline V gene data show CDR1 as SGHNT and CDR2 as YYREEE (reference sequence). CDR3 region: CASSLGGQGWNQPQHF. Here the CDR3 DNA reads TGTGCCAGCAGCTTGGGAGGACAGGGTTGGAATCAGCCCCAGCATTTT.

V and J are TRBV2 and TRBJ2-3; TRBD2 aligns across 10 bases. V shed 8 bases, J shed 1 base, and the junction held 15 bases outside the gene matches. CDR1 and CDR2 (germline): SNHLY, FYNNEI. The CDR3 runs to 18 residues. The CDR3 reads CASVNGPSGRGGTDTQYF. CDR3 bases: TGTGCCAGCGTTAACGGGCCTAGCGGGAGAGGGGGCACAGATACGCAGTATTTT.

The J gene is TRBJ1-3, the V gene TRBV6-5, with D possibly being TRBD1 (5 bases). Germline CDR1 and CDR2: MNHEY and SVGAGI. The V gene lost 6 bases and the J gene lost 3 bases, with 15 bases spanning the gap. This CDR3 region has 15 residues. The CDR3 nucleotides read TGTGCCAGCAGCCCAGCCGGGACTCTTGGAAACACCATATATTTT. It yields the protein CASSPAGTLGNTIYF.

This clone appeared a single time. This chain links TRBV27 with TRBJ1-5; 11 nucleotides match TRBD1. After removal of 6 bases from V and 1 base from J, the junction contained 11 bases not matched to a gene. Germline values: CDR1 MNHEY, CDR2 SMNVEV (reference sequence). The CDR3 extends over 18 amino acids. DNA for the CDR3: TGTGCCAGCAGGGGGAAAGGAGGACAGGGGGCAAGCAATCAGCCCCAGCATTTT. This translates into CASRGKGGQGASNQPQHF.

The J gene is TRBJ1-1, the V gene TRBV10-3; weak D call: TRBD1 (6 bases). The CDR3 totals 13 residues. Germline V gives CDR1 ENHRY, CDR2 SYGVKD. The V end lost 10 bases, the J end lost 1 base, and 13 bases lay between the germline ends. The CDR3 protein is CATQGTGNTEAFF. CDR3 nucleotide sequence: TGTGCCACCCAGGGGACCGGGAACACTGAAGCTTTCTTT.

This chain connects TRBV7-2 to TRBJ1-3, with 8 bases that match TRBD1. From germline, CDR1 is SGHTA and CDR2 FQGNSA. Trimming at V came to 4 bases and at J to 3 bases, leaving 5 bases not matched to a gene. This CDR3 comprises 15 residues. The CDR3 DNA follows: TGTGCCAGCAGCTCCTCAGGGGGCGGTGGAAACACCATATATTTT. Its protein is CASSSSGGGGNTIYF.

V gene TRBV9 combines with J gene TRBJ1-5; D not resolved. Trimming removed 0 bases at V and 0 bases at J, with 25 bases between. Germline V gives CDR1 SGDLS, CDR2 YYNGEE. The CDR3 sequence is 21 residues long. The CDR3 sequence: CASSVGRGRLVDPPSNQPQHF. CDR3 coding DNA: TGTGCCAGCAGCGTAGGAAGAGGGCGTCTTGTGGATCCCCCTAGCAATCAGCCCCAGCATTTT.

The chain employs TRBV10-1 and TRBJ2-7; tentatively, D is TRBD2 (5 bases). The CDR3 covers 13 residues. The germline gives CDR1 WNHNN, CDR2 SYGVQD (reference sequence). Trimming cost V 3 bases and J 7 bases, with 13 bases left between them. The CDR3 here is CASSELGGLEQYF. The CDR3 DNA reads as TGCGCCAGCAGTGAATTAGGCGGACTGGAGCAGTACTTC.

This chain uses TRBV7-2 with TRBJ1-1, with 7 bases identical to TRBD1. After removal of 5 bases from V and 6 bases from J, the junction contained 6 bases not matched to a gene. Per germline, CDR1 SGHTA and CDR2 FQGNSA. This CDR3 contains 13 residues. The CDR3 loop is CASSIDRASEAFF. The CDR3 nucleotides read TGTGCCAGCAGCATCGACAGGGCTTCTGAAGCTTTCTTT. The full variable domain, rest sourced from reference TRBV7-2 and TRBJ1-1, is GAGVSQSPSNKVTEKGKDVELRCDPISGHTALYWYRQSLGQGLEFLIYFQGNSAPDKSGLPSDRFSAERTGGSVSTLTIQRTQQEDSAVYLCASSIDRASEAFFGQGTRLTVV.

CDR3: CASSLQWQNTEAFF. The CDR3 DNA is TGTGCCAGCAGTCTCCAGTGGCAGAACACTGAAGCTTTCTTT. The V and J genes are TRBV6-2 or TRBV6-3 and TRBJ1-1; D gene unclear. This CDR3 has 14 residues. V was pared by 5 bases and J by 1 base, with 11 bases between. CDR1 is MNHEY, CDR2 SVGEGT, per germline.